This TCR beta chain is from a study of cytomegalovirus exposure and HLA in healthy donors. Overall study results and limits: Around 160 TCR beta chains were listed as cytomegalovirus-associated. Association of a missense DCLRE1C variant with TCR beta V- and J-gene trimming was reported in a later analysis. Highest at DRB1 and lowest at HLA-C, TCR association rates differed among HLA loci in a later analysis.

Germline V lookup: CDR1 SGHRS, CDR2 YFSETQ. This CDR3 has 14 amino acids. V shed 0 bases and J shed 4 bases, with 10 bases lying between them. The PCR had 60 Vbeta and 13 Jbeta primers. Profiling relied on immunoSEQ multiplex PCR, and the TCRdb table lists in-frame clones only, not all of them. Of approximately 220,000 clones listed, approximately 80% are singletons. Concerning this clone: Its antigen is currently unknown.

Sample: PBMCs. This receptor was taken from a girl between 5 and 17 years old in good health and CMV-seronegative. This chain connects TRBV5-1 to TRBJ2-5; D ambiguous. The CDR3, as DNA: TGCGCCAGCAGCTTGGCCCCGGCGGTAGAGACCCAGTACTTC. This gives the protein CASSLAPAVETQYF.